This is a list of T cell receptor beta chains from one sample in a study of blood T cell repertoires in COVID-19. Assay used: immunoSEQ multiplex PCR; TCRdb lists only in-frame clones, some missing. The sample consists of roughly 150,000 clones, approximately 90% of them appearing once. The sample was peripheral blood. These TCRs come from a man between 18 and 35 years old with COVID-19, enrolled during active disease. Both conserved end residues are part of each CDR3. D genes are given only for firm matches. Expanded clones are given a class, and other clones once, few, many or no size at all.

DNA: TGTGCCAGCAGTTTAAACCTAGCGGGAGGAGGGGAGCAGTACTTC; CDR3: CASSLNLAGGGEQYF; D: TRBD2; V: TRBV27; size: once; J: TRBJ2-7
DNA: TGTGCCAGCAGCCCTCCACAGACCTACGAGCAGTACTTC; CDR3: CASSPPQTYEQYF; D: NA; V: TRBV7-9; size: NA; J: TRBJ2-7
DNA: TGTGCCAGCGGGACAGGGCCGAACAATCAGCCCCAGCATTTT; CDR3: CASGTGPNNQPQHF; D: TRBD1; V: TRBV2; size: NA; J: TRBJ1-5
DNA: TGTGCCAGCAGTGGAGGACAGGGCAATTCACCCCTCCACTTT; CDR3: CASSGGQGNSPLHF; D: TRBD1; V: TRBV2; size: NA; J: TRBJ1-6
DNA: TGTGCCAGTAGTCTATACAGGCAAAGCTCTGGAAACACCATATATTTT; CDR3: CASSLYRQSSGNTIYF; D: NA; V: TRBV19; size: NA; J: TRBJ1-3
DNA: TGTGCCAGCTCACCACCGAGGACTAGGCCTTCCTACGAGCAGTACTTC; CDR3: CASSPPRTRPSYEQYF; D: TRBD2; V: TRBV18; size: NA; J: TRBJ2-7
DNA: TGTGCCACCAGCAGAGATGGGGGAGGGGCCGGCAATCAGCCCCAGCATTTT; CDR3: CATSRDGGGAGNQPQHF; D: NA; V: TRBV15; size: NA; J: TRBJ1-5
DNA: TGTGCCAGCAGTTTACCCAGGGCAGGGGCACCTGCTTTCTTT; CDR3: CASSLPRAGAPAFF; D: NA; V: TRBV7-8; size: NA; J: TRBJ1-1
DNA: TGCGCCAGCAGCTTGGGTCAGGGCGCCACTGAAGCTTTCTTT; CDR3: CASSLGQGATEAFF; D: NA; V: TRBV5-1; size: NA; J: TRBJ1-1
DNA: TGTGCCAGCAGCACCCGAGGGGGTCGCACTGAAGCTTTCTTT; CDR3: CASSTRGGRTEAFF; D: NA; V: TRBV7-2; size: NA; J: TRBJ1-1
DNA: TGTGCCAGCAGCTGGGGTTCTAGCCAGACCGGGGAGCTGTTTTTT; CDR3: CASSWGSSQTGELFF; D: NA; V: TRBV7-9; size: NA; J: TRBJ2-2
DNA: TGTGCCAGCAGCTTAGCAGGGGGCGCGGGGAAAAACACTGAAGCTTTCTTT; CDR3: CASSLAGGAGKNTEAFF; D: TRBD1; V: TRBV7-9; size: NA; J: TRBJ1-1
DNA: TGTGCCAGCAGTTCCGGGACAGCCGGATTGGAGCAGTACTTC; CDR3: CASSSGTAGLEQYF; D: TRBD1; V: TRBV27; size: NA; J: TRBJ2-7
DNA: TGTGCCAGCAGCTTAGGCCGATATCAGGGGCAGTACTTC; CDR3: CASSLGRYQGQYF; D: NA; V: TRBV7-9; size: NA; J: TRBJ2-7
DNA: TGCAGCGTTGAAGTCGGGGACCGGGGGAGGAAACTGCTTTTT; CDR3: CSVEVGDRGRKLLF; D: NA; V: TRBV29-1; size: NA; J: TRBJ1-4
DNA: TGTGCCAGCAGCCCCCCTGCGGGGCATACGCAGTATTTT; CDR3: CASSPPAGHTQYF; D: NA; V: TRBV7-2; size: NA; J: TRBJ2-3
DNA: TGTGCCAGCAGTTCCGAGGGACAGGGCTGGGGCACCGGGGAGCTGTTTTTT; CDR3: CASSSEGQGWGTGELFF; D: TRBD1; V: TRBV28; size: NA; J: TRBJ2-2
DNA: TGTGCCAGCAGCTTGCCCAGGTGGGGGGGTACGCAGTATTTT; CDR3: CASSLPRWGGTQYF; D: TRBD2; V: TRBV7-8; size: NA; J: TRBJ2-3
DNA: TGTGCCGGACCCGCTAATCACAGGGGAGGACAGCCCCAGCATTTT; CDR3: CAGPANHRGGQPQHF; D: TRBD1; V: TRBV2; size: NA; J: TRBJ1-5
DNA: TGTGCCAGCAGCCACGGACAGGGTTCCTACAATGAGCAGTTCTTC; CDR3: CASSHGQGSYNEQFF; D: TRBD1; V: TRBV5-4; size: NA; J: TRBJ2-1
DNA: TGTGCCAGCAGCTTGTATCGGTTTAACTCGTTAAACCTATTCTCCTACGAGCAGTACTTC; CDR3: CASSLYRFNSLNLFSYEQYF; D: NA; V: TRBV5-4; size: NA; J: TRBJ2-7
DNA: TGTGCTAGTGGTTTAGCCGTAGCGGGAGGGCCGGAGACCCAGTACTTC; CDR3: CASGLAVAGGPETQYF; D: TRBD2; V: TRBV12-5; size: NA; J: TRBJ2-5
DNA: TGTGCCAGCAGCTGGGGACAGGGGGCCTCTGAAGCTTTCTTT; CDR3: CASSWGQGASEAFF; D: TRBD1; V: TRBV5-4; size: NA; J: TRBJ1-1
DNA: TGTGCCTTGGGGCGGGGGCGCACTGAAGCTTTCTTT; CDR3: CALGRGRTEAFF; D: NA; V: TRBV19; size: NA; J: TRBJ1-1
DNA: TGCAGCGTTGAAGTGCAGTTCAATCAGCCCCAGCATTTT; CDR3: CSVEVQFNQPQHF; D: NA; V: TRBV29-1; size: once; J: TRBJ1-5
DNA: TGCGCCAGCAGCCAAGATTCATCGGGAGGGGAGACCCAGTACTTC; CDR3: CASSQDSSGGETQYF; D: TRBD2; V: TRBV4-3; size: NA; J: TRBJ2-5
DNA: TGTGCCAGCAGTATCGACAGCACCGGGGAGCTGTTTTTT; CDR3: CASSIDSTGELFF; D: NA; V: TRBV6-5; size: few; J: TRBJ2-2
DNA: TGTGCCAGCAGTCCGACTAGCGTGGACACAGATACGCAGTATTTT; CDR3: CASSPTSVDTDTQYF; D: TRBD2; V: TRBV7-2; size: NA; J: TRBJ2-3
DNA: TGTGCCAGCAGTACAACAGGGGCTGACTATGGCTACACCTTC; CDR3: CASSTTGADYGYTF; D: TRBD1; V: TRBV28; size: NA; J: TRBJ1-2
DNA: TGTGCCAGCAGTCCCTGGGGACAGTTGCCTTCCTACGAGCAGTACTTC; CDR3: CASSPWGQLPSYEQYF; D: TRBD1; V: TRBV28; size: NA; J: TRBJ2-7